The rows below give T cell receptor beta chains drawn from one sample of a study of T-cell memory formation after mild COVID-19. Via MiXCR, TCRdb re-called the 5' RACE reads, giving one row per CDR3 protein. This table holds about 400,000 distinct CDR3 sequences, about an eighth found once. The sequencing input was PBMCs or a T cell subset sorted from them (not recorded which). These receptors were obtained from a man younger than 30 who had mild COVID-19 (a few samples of this study predate the infection). Cell type and time point are not known. CDR3s include the opening cysteine and the closing phenylalanine or tryptophan. Fields, in order: clone size, J gene, V gene, D gene, CDR3 DNA, CDR3 protein. The D gene is left open where the match is weak. Expanded clones are given a class, and other clones once, few, many or no size at all.

few,TRBJ2-2,TRBV5-5,.,TGTGCCAGCAGTTTTGACAGTTTGGCCGGGGAGCTGTTTTTT,CASSFDSLAGELFF
many,TRBJ2-5,TRBV5-1,TRBD1,TGCGCCAGCAGCTTTCTCCATGGGACAGGGGGCCAGGAGACCCAGTACTTC,CASSFLHGTGGQETQYF
.,TRBJ2-7,TRBV4-3,TRBD2,TGCGCCAGCAGCCTCTCGAAAGCGGGAGGCTCCTACGAGCAGTACTTC,CASSLSKAGGSYEQYF
few,TRBJ2-1,TRBV5-1,.,TGCGCCAGCAGCGCTAGGACTATTCTCAATGAGCAGTTCTTC,CASSARTILNEQFF
few,TRBJ2-6,TRBV5-1,.,TGCGCCAGCAGCTTGTCAAACGCTGGGGCCAACGTCCTGACTTTC,CASSLSNAGANVLTF
.,TRBJ2-3,TRBV5-6,.,TGTGCCAGCAGCTTGGACCAGGGAGGTTCAGATACGCAGTATTTT,CASSLDQGGSDTQYF
.,TRBJ1-5,TRBV12-3/TRBV12-4,TRBD1,TGTGCCAGCAGCGGGACAGCTCTAACCCCCCAGCATTTT,CASSGTALTPQHF
.,TRBJ2-1,TRBV12-3/TRBV12-4,TRBD2,TGTGCCAGCAGTCCCGGGTTCCGGGTAGCGGGGGTATACAATGAGCAGTTCTTC,CASSPGFRVAGVYNEQFF
many,TRBJ2-7,TRBV5-1,.,TGCGCCAGCAGCTTTAATGAATACGAGCAGTACTTC,CASSFNEYEQYF
.,TRBJ2-7,TRBV6-5,TRBD1,TGTGCCACAACGGGGACAGGGAGCTACGAGCAGTACTTC,CATTGTGSYEQYF
many,TRBJ2-2,TRBV7-2,.,TGTGCCAGCAGCCGGATGGGGCCTACGGGGGTAACCGGGGAGCTGTTTTTT,CASSRMGPTGVTGELFF
.,TRBJ1-1,TRBV4-3,.,TGCGCCAGCAGCCAGAAATACAGGGTTGAAGCTTTCTTT,CASSQKYRVEAFF
.,TRBJ2-3,TRBV6-4,.,TGTGCCAGCAGCCACGAGGGGGGTACAGATACGCAGTATTTT,CASSHEGGTDTQYF
few,TRBJ2-3,TRBV28,TRBD2,TGTGCCAGCAGTTCACCCCAAAGACTAGCGTGGGGCACAGATACGCAGTATTTT,CASSSPQRLAWGTDTQYF
few,TRBJ2-5,TRBV12-3/TRBV12-4,TRBD2,TGTGCCAGCAGTGTTCGACTAGCTACGAGGGAAGAGACCCAGTACTTC,CASSVRLATREETQYF
many,TRBJ2-1,TRBV11-1,.,TGTGCCAGCAGCTCTGGGCCAGGAGATAAGTTCTTC,CASSSGPGDKFF
many,TRBJ2-7,TRBV5-1,.,TGCGCCAGCAGCCCCGGGACACCAACCTACGAGCAGTACTTC,CASSPGTPTYEQYF
few,TRBJ1-1,TRBV30,.,TGTGCCTGGACTTCGTGGAACACTGAAGCTTTCTTT,CAWTSWNTEAFF
.,TRBJ2-5,TRBV19,.,TGTGCCAGTAACAGCGCCCTAGGAAGCCTCCAAGAGACCCAGTACTTC,CASNSALGSLQETQYF
.,TRBJ1-5,TRBV7-8,.,TGTGCCAGCAGCCTAAGCGTTGGCCCTTTTCAGCCCCAGCATTTT,CASSLSVGPFQPQHF
.,TRBJ2-7,TRBV21-1,.,TGTGCCAGCAGCACGGGGCTTACCTACGAGCAGTACTTC,CASSTGLTYEQYF
.,TRBJ2-5,TRBV7-6,.,TGTGCCAGCAGATATAAAGAGACCCAGTACTTC,CASRYKETQYF
few,TRBJ2-5,TRBV6-6,TRBD1,TGTGCCAGCAGACCGACAGGGGGCCGAGAGACCCAGTACTTC,CASRPTGGRETQYF
many,TRBJ1-2,TRBV4-3,.,TGCGCCAGCAGCCAAGGAATCTACCGGCGCTATGGCTACACCTTC,CASSQGIYRRYGYTF
many,TRBJ2-3,TRBV29-1,TRBD2,TGCAGCGTTGAGGTTTGGGGCGGGGGGGCGTCAGATACGCAGTATTTT,CSVEVWGGGASDTQYF
.,TRBJ2-1,TRBV6-5,.,TGTGCCAGCAGTTACTCTGGGCAGGGTCTAAAGCAGTTCTTC,CASSYSGQGLKQFF
few,TRBJ1-6,TRBV18,.,TGTGCCAGCTCACCCACTGACGGACGTCCCCTCCACTTT,CASSPTDGRPLHF
.,TRBJ1-5,TRBV12-3/TRBV12-4,.,TGTGCCAGCAGTTTCCTCGGACACAATCAGCCCCAGCATTTT,CASSFLGHNQPQHF
many,TRBJ1-4,TRBV6-5,.,TGTGCCAGCAGTCTCGGGTTCCAAGTTGGGGAAAAACTGTTTTTT,CASSLGFQVGEKLFF
few,TRBJ1-4,TRBV29-1,.,TGCAGCGTTGATAGAAATGAAAAACTGTTTTTT,CSVDRNEKLFF
.,TRBJ2-7,TRBV6-1,TRBD1,TGTGCCAGCACAAGACCGGGACAGGGTCTCTACGAGCAGTACTTC,CASTRPGQGLYEQYF
few,TRBJ2-2,TRBV9,TRBD2,TGTGCCAGCAGCCCCAGACTAGCGGGGGAAACGAACACCGGGGAGCTGTTTTTT,CASSPRLAGETNTGELFF
.,TRBJ1-2,TRBV27,.,TGTGCCAGCAGTTTGAAGGGTCGTCTTGGGGATGGCTACACCTTC,CASSLKGRLGDGYTF
.,TRBJ1-1,TRBV29-1,TRBD1,TGCAGCGTTGAAGCCGACAGGGGGCAGGGTCGAACTGAAGCTTTCTTT,CSVEADRGQGRTEAFF
.,TRBJ2-7,TRBV7-9,TRBD1,TGTGCCAGCAGCTCAGGAGGGACAGGGAGGTACGAGCAGTACTTC,CASSSGGTGRYEQYF
.,TRBJ1-5,TRBV7-2,.,TGTGCCAGCAGCTTAGTGAGCAATCAGCCCCAGCATTTT,CASSLVSNQPQHF
many,TRBJ2-3,TRBV7-2,.,TGTGCCAGCGGAAGAGGGATCGACCGGAGGACAGATACGCAGTATTTT,CASGRGIDRRTDTQYF
few,TRBJ2-1,TRBV5-5,TRBD1,TGTGCCAGCAGCTTGACCGGGACAGGGGTTTACAATGAGCAGTTCTTC,CASSLTGTGVYNEQFF
few,TRBJ1-3,TRBV12-3/TRBV12-4,.,TGTGCCAGCAGTTTCATGGGTGGGAACTCTGGAAACACCATATATTTT,CASSFMGGNSGNTIYF
few,TRBJ2-3,TRBV11-2,TRBD2,TGTGCCAGCAGCTTCGCCGGGACTAGAGGTGATACGCAGTATTTT,CASSFAGTRGDTQYF
few,TRBJ2-2,TRBV5-1,TRBD1,TGCGCCAGCAGCTCCACCGGGACAGGCGGCGGGACCGGGGAGCTGTTTTTT,CASSSTGTGGGTGELFF
few,TRBJ2-4,TRBV25-1,.,TGTGCCAGCAGTGAATCCACAAGAGCGCCTAAGGACATTCAGTACTTC,CASSESTRAPKDIQYF
.,TRBJ2-1,TRBV20-1,.,TGCAGTGCCACCGCCCGGGAACAGCAGTTCTTC,CSATAREQQFF
.,TRBJ2-7,TRBV7-2,TRBD2,TGTGCCAGCAGCCCACGTGGTAGCGGGGGGGTGCAGTACTTC,CASSPRGSGGVQYF
many,TRBJ1-2,TRBV7-2,.,TGTGCCAGCAGTTACACTGGGGGCGAACGCTATGGCTACACCTTC,CASSYTGGERYGYTF
.,TRBJ1-4,TRBV4-1,.,TGCGCCAGCAGCCATTTTGGGAATGAAAAACTGTTTTTT,CASSHFGNEKLFF
.,TRBJ2-1,TRBV18,TRBD1,TGTGCCAGCTCACCAGGGACAGACTTGATTGGGCAGTTCTTC,CASSPGTDLIGQFF
.,TRBJ2-1,TRBV27,TRBD1,TGTGCCAGCAGTTCGGGACAGGCGGGCTACAATGAGCAGTTCTTC,CASSSGQAGYNEQFF
.,TRBJ2-5,TRBV24-1,.,TGTGCCACCAGTGACCGGACAGTGTCGATGGAGACCCAGTACTTC,CATSDRTVSMETQYF
few,TRBJ2-3,TRBV10-3,TRBD2,TGTGCCATCAGGCCGGGACTAGCGGGGGCCATCACAGATACGCAGTATTTT,CAIRPGLAGAITDTQYF
few,TRBJ2-3,TRBV7-3,TRBD1,TGTGCCAGCAGCCGGGGACAGGGAAATTTTGATACGCAGTATTTT,CASSRGQGNFDTQYF
many,TRBJ2-1,TRBV12-3/TRBV12-4,.,TGTGCCAGCAGTCCCGGGACGGGGGGCGAGAAGTTCTTC,CASSPGTGGEKFF
few,TRBJ2-7,TRBV7-8,.,TGTGCCAGCAGCCCTACGGGACCCCCGTACGAGCAGTACTTC,CASSPTGPPYEQYF